A single sample is the source of the 25 T cell receptor beta chains below, sequenced in a study of CD8 T cells in ankylosing spondylitis. Broader study findings: A TCR beta motif of under ten highly homologous variants appeared characteristic of ankylosing spondylitis blood.

MiXCR, applied by TCRdb to the 5' RACE reads, yields one record per CDR3 protein. The sample lists around 540,000 distinct CDR3 sequences, about 13% occurring once. Their target antigens are unknown. Sequences were obtained from blood, either unsorted or a sorted T cell fraction (not recorded which). Receptors were obtained from a male donor with ankylosing spondylitis.

The rearrangement uses TRBV3-1 and TRBJ2-5; TRBD2 matches at 7 bases. The CDR3 sequence is 19 residues long. The germline CDR1 and CDR2 sequences are LGHDT and YNNKEL (reference sequence). V was pared by 0 bases and J by 5 bases, with 18 bases of the junction left unmatched. The chain's CDR3 is CASSQDRYKWSAGLETQYF. CDR3 bases: TGTGCCAGCAGCCAAGATCGTTATAAGTGGTCAGCGGGACTTGAGACCCAGTACTTC.

This sequence joins TRBV25-1 and TRBJ2-1; D possibly uses TRBD1 or TRBD2 (6 bases each). V lost 3 bases to trimming and J lost 9 bases, with 18 bases between them. This CDR3 contains 15 residues. CDR1 and CDR2 (germline): MGHDK, SYGVNS. For the CDR3, the DNA is TGTGCCAGCAGTGAGTTGTGGGGGGCGAGCGGTGAGCAGTTCTTC. Its protein is CASSELWGASGEQFF.

CDR3 DNA sequence: TGTGCCAGCAGTTACAACAGGGGGAATTCACCCCTCCACTTT. This sequence encodes CASSYNRGNSPLHF. This rearrangement joins TRBV6-5 to TRBJ1-6, with 8 bases fitting TRBD1. This CDR3 spans 14 amino acids. Looked up from germline, CDR1 is MNHEY and CDR2 is SVGAGI. V lost 2 bases to trimming and J lost 7 bases; unmatched junction nucleotides: 1.

This chain uses TRBV30 with TRBJ1-5, with unresolved D. Trimming stripped 1 base from V and 5 bases from J, with 12 bases between. This CDR3 has 14 amino acids. Germline CDR1 reads GTSNPN; CDR2 reads SVGIG (reference sequence). Written as DNA, the CDR3 is TGTGCCTGGAGTGCCAATATCGAAGATCAGCCCCAGCATTTT. Translation gives CAWSANIEDQPQHF.

The V and J genes are TRBV2 and TRBJ2-6; 8 nucleotides agree with TRBD2. The V segment lost 3 bases and the J segment 2 bases; nucleotides outside the gene matches: 6. The length of the CDR3 is 17 residues. The V gene's germline CDR1 is SNHLY and CDR2 FYNNEI. The CDR3 sequence is CASSDGLAGTGANVLTF. DNA for the CDR3: TGTGCCAGCAGTGATGGGCTAGCGGGTACTGGGGCCAACGTCCTGACTTTC. Looking up the rest from reference TRBV2 and TRBJ2-6 gives the full variable domain: EPEVTQTPSHQVTQMGQEVILRCVPISNHLYFYWYRQILGQKVEFLVSFYNNEISEKSEIFDDQFSVERPDGSNFTLKIRSTKLEDSAMYFCASSDGLAGTGANVLTFGAGSRLTVL.

Only a few counts were recorded for this clonotype. The chain has TRBV12-3 or TRBV12-4 and TRBJ1-1, with D uncertain. The V gene lost 5 bases and the J gene lost 11 bases, with 15 bases spanning the gap. The CDR3 loop spans 12 amino acids. CDR3 DNA: TGTGCCAGCAGTCAAGAAACAAGAGGGGCTTTCTTT. Translated: CASSQETRGAFF.

This clonotype has just a few counts. The genes are TRBV28 and TRBJ2-1; D remains ambiguous. Deletions cut 5 bases from V and 7 bases from J, with 15 bases between. CDR3 size: 14 residues. In germline, CDR1 is MDHEN, CDR2 SYDVKM. This chain's CDR3 is CASSPAGSFNEQFF. The CDR3 nucleotides are TGTGCCAGCAGTCCCGCCGGCAGTTTTAATGAGCAGTTCTTC.

This chain uses TRBV4-2 with TRBJ2-2; D is possibly TRBD2 (5 bases). Germline loops: CDR1 LGHNA, CDR2 YNFKEQ. V was shortened by 4 bases and J by 4 bases, with 16 bases between the two germline ends. This CDR3 comprises 16 residues. This CDR3 reads CASSRRDGVGTGELFF. The CDR3 DNA reads TGTGCCAGCAGCCGACGTGACGGGGTCGGCACCGGGGAGCTGTTTTTT.

The CDR3 loop reads CASSLGGRAEETQYF. Written as DNA, the CDR3 is TGCGCCAGCAGCCTCGGCGGGAGGGCCGAAGAGACCCAGTACTTC. The chain has TRBV5-1 and TRBJ2-5; 9 bases map to TRBD2. In germline, CDR1 is SGHRS, CDR2 YFSETQ. The CDR3 consists of 15 residues. The V gene end was trimmed by 4 bases and the J gene end by 3 bases; junction bases not matched to a gene: 7.

V and J are TRBV28 and TRBJ2-3; tentative D call: TRBD2 (6 bases). The CDR3 has 16 amino acids. CDR1 and CDR2 from the germline V gene are MDHEN and SYDVKM. V gave up 6 bases and J gave up 5 bases, with 21 bases separating them. The chain's CDR3 is CASRLRIAAEEDTQYF. The DNA for the CDR3 is TGTGCCAGCAGGTTGAGGATAGCGGCAGAAGAAGATACGCAGTATTTT.

The sample holds a few counts of this clonotype. The chain employs TRBV6-1 and TRBJ2-2; no clear D gene. The CDR3 has 15 amino acids. In germline, CDR1 is MNHNS, CDR2 SASEGT. Between the trimmed V and J ends, which lost 8 bases and 4 bases, there was a span of 17 bases. Here the CDR3 DNA reads TGTGCCAGCGAATCCTGGAGTGGTGGCACCGGGGAGCTGTTTTTT. Protein: CASESWSGGTGELFF.

This clonotype was observed a few times. The chain uses TRBV5-1 and TRBJ2-1; TRBD1 matches at 8 bases. The CDR3 is 17 residues long. Germline CDR1 SGHRS, CDR2 YFSETQ. V lost 2 bases and J lost 3; bases outside the gene matches: 10. The CDR3 sequence: CASSFKKTGENYNEQFF. CDR3 bases: TGCGCCAGCAGCTTTAAAAAGACAGGGGAGAACTACAATGAGCAGTTCTTC. The full variable domain, rest sourced from reference TRBV5-1 and TRBJ2-1, is KAGVTQTPRYLIKTRGQQVTLSCSPISGHRSVSWYQQTPGQGLQFLFEYFSETQRNKGNFPGRFSGRQFSNSRSEMNVSTLELGDSALYLCASSFKKTGENYNEQFFGPGTRLTVL.

This clonotype was seen at least ten times. The V gene is TRBV12-3 or TRBV12-4, the J gene TRBJ2-1; 9 bases align to TRBD2. CDR3 length: 16 residues. J gave up 7 bases and V 4 bases, and 11 bases lay outside the gene matches. The CDR3 loop reads CASSSHRREGENEQFF. In nucleotides, the CDR3 is TGTGCCAGCAGTTCCCACAGGCGGGAGGGCGAAAATGAGCAGTTCTTC.

The chain recombines TRBV7-8 with TRBJ2-1, with D tentatively TRBD2 (6 bases). Trimming left V 2 bases short and J 2 bases short, with 16 bases between. The CDR3 spans 17 residues. CDR1 and CDR2 (germline): SGHVS, FQNEAQ. The DNA for the CDR3 is TGTGCCAGCAGCTTATCATGGGGGGTACTAACCTACAATGAGCAGTTCTTC. Translated: CASSLSWGVLTYNEQFF.

At least ten counts were recorded for this clonotype. The chain joins TRBV4-1 to TRBJ2-3; possibly TRBD1 or TRBD2 for D (6 bases each). Germline V CDR1 and CDR2: MGHRA, YSYEKL. This CDR3 spans 18 amino acids. V lost 0 bases to trimming and J lost 0 bases, with 16 bases between them. The CDR3 loop reads CASSQDLGGFPSTDTQYF. The CDR3 nucleotides are TGCGCCAGCAGCCAAGATCTAGGGGGGTTCCCCAGCACAGATACGCAGTATTTT.

The chain couples TRBV20-1 to TRBJ2-7; 9 nucleotides line up with TRBD2. The germline CDR1 and CDR2 sequences are DFQATT and SNEGSKA (reference sequence). The CDR3 is made up of 14 amino acids. With 1 base clipped from V and 2 bases from J, the junction kept 3 bases outside the gene matches. This CDR3 reads CSARAIAGAYEQYF. The DNA for the CDR3 is TGCAGTGCTAGAGCGATAGCGGGAGCCTACGAGCAGTACTTC.

This clonotype has ten or more counts. This chain connects TRBV29-1 to TRBJ1-1; 9 nucleotides match TRBD1. CDR1 and CDR2 (germline): SQVTM, ANQGSEA. Trimming cost V 5 bases and J 1 base; bases outside gene matches: 2. The CDR3 covers 13 residues. The CDR3 bases are TGCAGCGTTTGGGGACAGGGGAACACTGAAGCTTTCTTT. Translated: CSVWGQGNTEAFF.

The V gene is TRBV24-1, the J gene TRBJ2-1, with D possibly matching TRBD1 (5 bases). Trimming shortened V by 6 bases and J by 4 bases, and 15 bases separated the two germline ends. CDR3 length equals 15 residues. Germline loops: CDR1 KGHDR, CDR2 SFDVKD. CDR3 region: CATSSGPRDYNEQFF. The DNA of the CDR3 is TGTGCCACCAGTTCAGGGCCGAGAGATTACAATGAGCAGTTCTTC.

V is TRBV12-3 or TRBV12-4 and J is TRBJ2-3; D is unclear. Deletions cut 3 bases from V and 4 bases from J, with 11 bases between. This CDR3 comprises 14 residues. DNA for the CDR3: TGTGCCAGCAGTTTCCTGAGACCGGCAGATACGCAGTATTTT. It yields the protein CASSFLRPADTQYF.

The chain recombines TRBV20-1 with TRBJ2-5; 7 positions agree with TRBD1. This CDR3 is 12 amino acids long. CDR1 DFQATT and CDR2 SNEGSKA come from the germline V gene (reference sequence). V lost 5 bases and J lost 5; bases outside the gene matches: 5. The DNA of the CDR3 is TGCAGTGCTTCGACAGGGATGGAGACCCAGTACTTC. Residues: CSASTGMETQYF.

The chain recombines TRBV5-1 with TRBJ1-2; D is ambiguous. V lost 4 bases and J 3 bases, leaving 13 bases between the germline ends. This CDR3 is 14 amino acids long. The germline CDR1 and CDR2 sequences are SGHRS and YFSETQ. The CDR3 DNA sequence: TGCGCCAGCAGCGCCGGTCCCGGGGACTATGGCTACACCTTC. Its protein product is CASSAGPGDYGYTF.

In its sample, this clonotype was seen many times. CDR3 sequence reads: CASSPLGWNTEAFF. In DNA form, the CDR3 reads TGCGCCAGCAGCCCCTTGGGGTGGAACACTGAAGCTTTCTTT. The gene calls are TRBV5-1 and TRBJ1-1, with D unclear. This CDR3 region has 14 residues. Trimming left V 4 bases short and J 1 base short, with 11 bases between. Germline assignment: CDR1 SGHRS and CDR2 YFSETQ.

The chain is built from TRBV3-1 and TRBJ2-6; 7 bases are a match to TRBD1. The CDR3 is 16 residues long. J lost 0 bases, V lost 4 bases, and 3 bases had no gene match. Germline-derived CDR1 and CDR2 are LGHDT and YNNKEL (reference sequence). The CDR3 loop reads CASSRTGNSGANVLTF. CDR3 coding DNA: TGTGCCAGCAGCCGGACAGGCAACTCTGGGGCCAACGTCCTGACTTTC.

The gene calls are TRBV7-2 and TRBJ2-1; D unresolved. This CDR3 has 16 residues. Trimming pared 6 bases from V and 8 bases from J, leaving 23 bases between. Germline V gives CDR1 SGHTA, CDR2 FQGNSA. The CDR3 reads CASRSGTADIGDEQFF. The DNA of the CDR3 is TGTGCCAGCAGATCTGGAACTGCCGATATCGGAGATGAGCAGTTCTTC.

V usage is TRBV24-1 and J usage is TRBJ2-1; TRBD2 agrees at 7 bases. Germline CDR1 is KGHDR and CDR2 is SFDVKD. The ends lost 9 bases at V and 6 bases at J; junction bases unmatched: 13. The CDR3 consists of 15 residues. CDR3 DNA: TGTGCCACCCCCCTCGCGGGAGCGAGCGCCAATGAGCAGTTCTTC. This translates into CATPLAGASANEQFF.